Below, one TCR beta chain is given with its context. This sequence may be a read error, since a much larger clone differs from it by one base. TCRdb itself ran the multiplex PCR reads through MiXCR, one entry per CDR3 protein. The sample lists 150,000 to 200,000 distinct CDR3 sequences; 33% were seen once. CDR3 size: 16 residues. V lost 5 bases and J lost 7, with 21 bases in between. The germline V gene has CDR1 MNHNY and CDR2 SVGAGI (reference sequence). These data originate in a study of breast tumors, draining lymph nodes, adjacent tissues. Samples came from axillary lymph nodes draining the breast cancer.

V usage is TRBV6-6 and J usage is TRBJ2-1; D is ambiguous. Specimen: axillary lymph node tissue. The origin of this receptor is a female donor with breast cancer. Some clones in this sample may be carry-over from other donors' samples. The CDR3 nucleotides are TGTGCCAGCAGTAACGAGACACCGATTAACTTAAATGAGCAGTTCTTC. Protein sequence: CASSNETPINLNEQFF.